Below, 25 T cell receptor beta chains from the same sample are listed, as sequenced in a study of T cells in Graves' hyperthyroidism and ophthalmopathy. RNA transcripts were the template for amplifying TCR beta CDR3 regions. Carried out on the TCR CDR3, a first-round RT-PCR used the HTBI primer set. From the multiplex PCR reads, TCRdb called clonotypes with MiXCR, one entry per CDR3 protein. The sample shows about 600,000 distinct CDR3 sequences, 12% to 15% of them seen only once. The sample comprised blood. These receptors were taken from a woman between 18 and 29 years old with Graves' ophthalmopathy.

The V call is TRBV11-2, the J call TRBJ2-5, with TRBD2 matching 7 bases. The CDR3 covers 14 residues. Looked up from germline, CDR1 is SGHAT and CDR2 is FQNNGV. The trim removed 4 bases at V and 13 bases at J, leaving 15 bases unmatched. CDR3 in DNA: TGTGCCAGCAGCTCCCCGAAGAGCGGGACGCACACGTACTTC. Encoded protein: CASSSPKSGTHTYF.

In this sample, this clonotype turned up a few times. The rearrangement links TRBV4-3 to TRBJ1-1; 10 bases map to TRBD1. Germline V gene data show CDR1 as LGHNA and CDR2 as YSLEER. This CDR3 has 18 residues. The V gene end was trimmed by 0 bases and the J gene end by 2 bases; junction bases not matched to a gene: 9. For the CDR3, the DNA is TGCGCCAGCAGCCAAGATCTGGGACAGGGGCCCTTTAACACTGAAGCTTTCTTT. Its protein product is CASSQDLGQGPFNTEAFF.

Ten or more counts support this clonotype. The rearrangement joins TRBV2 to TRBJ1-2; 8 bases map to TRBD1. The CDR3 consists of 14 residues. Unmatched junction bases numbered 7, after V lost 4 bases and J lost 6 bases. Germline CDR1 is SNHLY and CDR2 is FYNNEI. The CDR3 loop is CASSVTETGDGYTF. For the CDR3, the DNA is TGTGCCAGCAGTGTAACCGAGACAGGGGATGGCTACACCTTC.

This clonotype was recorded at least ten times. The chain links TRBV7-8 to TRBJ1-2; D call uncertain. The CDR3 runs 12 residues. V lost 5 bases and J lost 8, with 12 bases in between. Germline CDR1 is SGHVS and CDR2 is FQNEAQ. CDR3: CASSAHSAGYTF. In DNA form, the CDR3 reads TGTGCCAGCAGCGCGCACAGCGCCGGCTACACCTTC.

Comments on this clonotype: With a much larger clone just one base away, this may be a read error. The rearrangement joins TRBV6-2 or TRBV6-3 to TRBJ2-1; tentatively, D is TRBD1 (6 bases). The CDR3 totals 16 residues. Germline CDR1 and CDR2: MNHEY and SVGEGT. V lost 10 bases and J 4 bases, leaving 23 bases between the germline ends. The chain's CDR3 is CANRLHRVSPYNEQFF. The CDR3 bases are TGTGCCAACAGGCTTCACAGGGTGTCCCCTTACAATGAGCAGTTCTTC.

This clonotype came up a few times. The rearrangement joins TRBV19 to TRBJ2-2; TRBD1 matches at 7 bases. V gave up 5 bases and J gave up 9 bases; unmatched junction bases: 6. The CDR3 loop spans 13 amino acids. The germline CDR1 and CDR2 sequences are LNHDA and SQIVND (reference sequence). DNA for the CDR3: TGTGCCAGTAGTTGGGGGACAGAGCGGGAGCTGTTTTTT. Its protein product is CASSWGTERELFF.

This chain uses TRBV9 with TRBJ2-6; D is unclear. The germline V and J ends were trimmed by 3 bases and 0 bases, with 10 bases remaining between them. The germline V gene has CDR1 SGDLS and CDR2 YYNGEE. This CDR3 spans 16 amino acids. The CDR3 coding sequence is TGTGCCAGCAGCGGTCTGGACCACTCTGGGGCCAACGTCCTGACTTTC. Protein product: CASSGLDHSGANVLTF. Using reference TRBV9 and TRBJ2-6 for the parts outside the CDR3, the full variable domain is DSGVTQTPKHLITATGQRVTLRCSPRSGDLSVYWYQQSLDQGLQFLIQYYNGEERAKGNILERFSAQQFPDLHSELNLSSLELGDSALYFCASSGLDHSGANVLTFGAGSRLTVL.

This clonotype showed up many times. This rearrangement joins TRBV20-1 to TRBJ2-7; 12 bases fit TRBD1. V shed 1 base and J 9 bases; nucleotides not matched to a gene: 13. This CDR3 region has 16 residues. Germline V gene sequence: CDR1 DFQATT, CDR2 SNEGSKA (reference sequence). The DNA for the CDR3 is TGCAGTGCTAGAGCCCACTTGGGACAGGGGGCGCGGGCGCAGTACTTC. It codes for CSARAHLGQGARAQYF.

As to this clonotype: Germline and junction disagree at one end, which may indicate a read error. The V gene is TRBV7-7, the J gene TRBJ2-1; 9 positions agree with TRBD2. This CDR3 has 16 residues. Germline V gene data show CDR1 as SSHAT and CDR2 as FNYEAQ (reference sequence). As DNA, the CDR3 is TGTGCTAGCAGCTTAGAGGCTAGCGGGATAGTGAATGAGCAGTTCTTC. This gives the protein CASSLEASGIVNEQFF.

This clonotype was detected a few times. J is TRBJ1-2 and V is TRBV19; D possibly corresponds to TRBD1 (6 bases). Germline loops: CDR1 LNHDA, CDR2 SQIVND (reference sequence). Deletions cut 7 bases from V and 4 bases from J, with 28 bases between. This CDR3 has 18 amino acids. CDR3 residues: CASIPTYSLRGRSYGYTF. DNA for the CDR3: TGTGCCAGTATCCCAACCTACAGTCTCAGGGGAAGGTCCTATGGCTACACCTTC.

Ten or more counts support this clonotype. DNA of the CDR3: TGTGCCAGCAGTTTATTACCTGGCAATGCGGGGCAAGAGACCCAGTACTTC. Protein: CASSLLPGNAGQETQYF. The V gene is TRBV27, the J gene TRBJ2-5; TRBD2 might be the D (6 bases). The CDR3 loop spans 17 amino acids. The V gene lost 1 base and the J gene lost 2 bases, with 17 bases spanning the gap. CDR1 MNHEY and CDR2 SMNVEV come from the germline V gene (reference sequence).

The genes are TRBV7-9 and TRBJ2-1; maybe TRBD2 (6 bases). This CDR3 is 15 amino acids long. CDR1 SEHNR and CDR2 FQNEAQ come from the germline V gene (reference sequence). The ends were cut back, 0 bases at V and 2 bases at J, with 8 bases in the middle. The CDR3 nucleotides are TGTGCCAGCAGCTTAGCACTAGCCCCCTACAATGAGCAGTTCTTC. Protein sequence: CASSLALAPYNEQFF.

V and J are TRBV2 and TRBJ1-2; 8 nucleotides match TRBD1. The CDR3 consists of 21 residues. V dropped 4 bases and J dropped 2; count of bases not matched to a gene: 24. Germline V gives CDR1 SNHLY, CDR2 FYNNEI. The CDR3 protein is CASSGGQGIPPHSAWNYGYTF. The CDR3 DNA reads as TGTGCCAGCAGTGGTGGACAGGGCATTCCTCCCCACTCTGCCTGGAACTATGGCTACACCTTC.

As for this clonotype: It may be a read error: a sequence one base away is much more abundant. The CDR3 here is CAGSPGRVETQYF. The CDR3 DNA reads TGTGCCGGCAGCCCGGGGAGGGTAGAGACCCAGTACTTC. The chain links TRBV7-9 to TRBJ2-5; 7 nucleotides agree with TRBD2. The CDR3 totals 13 residues. Germline V lookup: CDR1 SEHNR, CDR2 FQNEAQ (reference sequence). Looking up the rest from reference TRBV7-9 and TRBJ2-5 gives the full variable domain: DTGVSQNPRHKITKRGQNVTFRCDPISEHNRLYWYRQTLGQGPEFLTYFQNEAQLEKSRLLSDRFSAERPKGSFSTLEIQRTEQGDSAMYLCAGSPGRVETQYFGPGTRLLVL.

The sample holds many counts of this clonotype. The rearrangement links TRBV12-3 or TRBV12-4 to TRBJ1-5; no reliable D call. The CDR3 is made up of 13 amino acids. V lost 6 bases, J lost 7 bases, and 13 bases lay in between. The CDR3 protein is CASSYPGYQPQHF. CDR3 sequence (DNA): TGTGCCAGCAGCTACCCCGGGTACCAGCCCCAGCATTTT.

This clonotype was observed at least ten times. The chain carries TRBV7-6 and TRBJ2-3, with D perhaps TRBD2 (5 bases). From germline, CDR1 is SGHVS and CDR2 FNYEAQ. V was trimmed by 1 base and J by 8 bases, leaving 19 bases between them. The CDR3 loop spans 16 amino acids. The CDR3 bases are TGTGCCAGCAGCTTAGATACCCCAGAGTTGGCGGGTACGCAGTATTTT. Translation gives CASSLDTPELAGTQYF.

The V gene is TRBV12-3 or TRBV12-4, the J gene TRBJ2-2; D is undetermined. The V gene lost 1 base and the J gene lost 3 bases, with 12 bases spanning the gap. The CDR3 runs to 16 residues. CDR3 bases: TGTGCCAGCAGTTTAGGGGCCCGCGCGGACACCGGGGAGCTGTTTTTT. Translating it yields CASSLGARADTGELFF.

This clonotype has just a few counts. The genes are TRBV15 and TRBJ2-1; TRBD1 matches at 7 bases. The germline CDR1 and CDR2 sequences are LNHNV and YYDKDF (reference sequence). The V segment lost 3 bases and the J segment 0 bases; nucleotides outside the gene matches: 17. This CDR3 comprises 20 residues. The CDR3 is CATSSGRGTAKVFSYNEQFF. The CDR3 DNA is TGTGCCACCAGCAGTGGTAGGGGGACAGCCAAGGTTTTCTCCTACAATGAGCAGTTCTTC.

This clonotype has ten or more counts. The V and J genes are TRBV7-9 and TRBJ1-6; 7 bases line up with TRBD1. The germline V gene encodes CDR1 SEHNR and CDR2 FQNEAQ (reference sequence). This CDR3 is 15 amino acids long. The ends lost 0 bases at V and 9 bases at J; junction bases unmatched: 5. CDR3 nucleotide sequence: TGTGCCAGCAGCTTAGCAACAGGGGAGAGTTCACCCCTCCACTTT. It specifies CASSLATGESSPLHF.

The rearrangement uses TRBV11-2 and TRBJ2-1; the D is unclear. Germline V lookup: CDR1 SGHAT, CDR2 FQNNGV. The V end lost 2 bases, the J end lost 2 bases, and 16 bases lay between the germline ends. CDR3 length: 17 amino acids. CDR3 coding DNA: TGTGCCAGCAGCTTAAGGTTGTGGGCGCAGGCCTACAATGAGCAGTTCTTC. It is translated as CASSLRLWAQAYNEQFF.

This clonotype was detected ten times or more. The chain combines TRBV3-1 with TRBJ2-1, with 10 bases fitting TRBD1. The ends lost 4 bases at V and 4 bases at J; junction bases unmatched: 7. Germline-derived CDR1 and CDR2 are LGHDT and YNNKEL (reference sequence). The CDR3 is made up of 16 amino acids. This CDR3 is CASSRMTGGLYNEQFF. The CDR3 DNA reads TGTGCCAGCAGCCGAATGACAGGGGGCCTTTACAATGAGCAGTTCTTC.

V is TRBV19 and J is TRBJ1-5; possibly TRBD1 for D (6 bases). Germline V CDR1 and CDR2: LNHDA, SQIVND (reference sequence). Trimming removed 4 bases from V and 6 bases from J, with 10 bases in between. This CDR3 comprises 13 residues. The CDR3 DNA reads TGTGCCAGTAGTAGGGGGCTGGGTCAGCCCCAGCATTTT. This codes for CASSRGLGQPQHF.

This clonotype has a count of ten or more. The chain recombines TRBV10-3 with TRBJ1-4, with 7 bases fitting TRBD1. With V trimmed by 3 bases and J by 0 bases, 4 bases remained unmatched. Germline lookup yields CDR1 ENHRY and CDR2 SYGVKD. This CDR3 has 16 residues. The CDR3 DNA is TGTGCCATCAGTGAAACAGGGGTCTCAACTAATGAAAAACTGTTTTTT. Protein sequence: CAISETGVSTNEKLFF.

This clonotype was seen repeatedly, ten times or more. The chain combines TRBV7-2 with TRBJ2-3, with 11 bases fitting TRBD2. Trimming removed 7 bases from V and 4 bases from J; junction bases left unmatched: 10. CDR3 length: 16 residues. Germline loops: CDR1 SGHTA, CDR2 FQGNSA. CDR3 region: CASTGLGLAAPDTQYF. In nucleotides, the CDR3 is TGTGCCAGCACCGGACTGGGACTAGCGGCCCCAGATACGCAGTATTTT.

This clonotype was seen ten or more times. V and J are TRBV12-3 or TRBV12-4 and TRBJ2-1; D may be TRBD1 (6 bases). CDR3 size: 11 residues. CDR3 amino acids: CSVGGNNEQFF. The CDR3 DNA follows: TGTTCGGTAGGGGGAAACAATGAGCAGTTCTTC.